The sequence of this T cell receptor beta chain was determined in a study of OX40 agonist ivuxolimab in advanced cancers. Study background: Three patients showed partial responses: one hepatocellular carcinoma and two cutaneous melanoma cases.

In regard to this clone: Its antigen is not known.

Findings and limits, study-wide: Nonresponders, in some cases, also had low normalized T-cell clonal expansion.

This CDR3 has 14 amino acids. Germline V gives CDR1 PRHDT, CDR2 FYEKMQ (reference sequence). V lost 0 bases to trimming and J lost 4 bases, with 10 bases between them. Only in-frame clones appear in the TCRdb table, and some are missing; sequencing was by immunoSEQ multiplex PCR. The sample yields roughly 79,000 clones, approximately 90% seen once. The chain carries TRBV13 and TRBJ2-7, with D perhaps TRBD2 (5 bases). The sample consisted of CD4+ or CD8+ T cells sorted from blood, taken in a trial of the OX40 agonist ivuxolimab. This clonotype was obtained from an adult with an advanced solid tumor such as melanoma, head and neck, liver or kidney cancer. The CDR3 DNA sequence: TGTGCCAGCAGCTTAGGCCGAAGGAGGTACGAGCAGTACTTC. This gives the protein CASSLGRRRYEQYF.